Here is one TCR beta chain with its context. Antigen: not known. This entry belongs to a study of T cell responses to AZD1222 COVID-19 vaccine. Points from the study as a whole: Two AZD1222 doses significantly raised spike-specific TCR breadth and depth over controls. Distributed over spike, vaccine-associated CD4 TCRs predominated at 160-218 and 743-854. Baseline seropositives among AZD1222 recipients totaled only 5 to 7.

Only in-frame clones appear in the TCRdb table, and some are missing; sequencing was by immunoSEQ multiplex PCR. There are 140,000 or so clones in the sample; 88% occur only once, and 3% to 4.5% lies in the top ten. This CDR3 contains 16 residues. V was pared by 0 bases and J by 5 bases, with 5 bases of the junction left unmatched. Per the germline V gene, CDR1 is SGHNT and CDR2 is YYREEE (reference sequence). This material consisted of peripheral blood, taken on day 0 of AZD1222 vaccination. This rearrangement joins TRBV5-4 to TRBJ2-5; 12 bases map to TRBD2. The sequence derives from an adult in good health. The CDR3 sequence is CASSLASGRAGETQYF. DNA for the CDR3: TGTGCCAGCAGCTTGGCTAGCGGGAGGGCGGGGGAGACCCAGTACTTC.